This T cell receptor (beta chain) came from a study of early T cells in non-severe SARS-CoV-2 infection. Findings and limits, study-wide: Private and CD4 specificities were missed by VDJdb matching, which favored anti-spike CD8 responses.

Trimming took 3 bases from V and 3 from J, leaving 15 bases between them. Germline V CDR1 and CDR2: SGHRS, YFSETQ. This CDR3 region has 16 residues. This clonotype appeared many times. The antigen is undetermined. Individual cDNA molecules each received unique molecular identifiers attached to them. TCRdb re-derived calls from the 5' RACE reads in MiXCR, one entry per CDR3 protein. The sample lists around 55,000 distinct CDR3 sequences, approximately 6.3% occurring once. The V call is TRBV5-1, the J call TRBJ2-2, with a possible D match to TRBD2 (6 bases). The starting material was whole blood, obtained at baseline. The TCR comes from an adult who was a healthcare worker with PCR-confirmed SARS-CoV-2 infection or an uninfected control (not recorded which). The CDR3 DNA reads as TGCGCCAGCAGCTACGGGACTGCTGAGGACACCGGGGAGCTGTTTTTT. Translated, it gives CASSYGTAEDTGELFF.